What follows are 25 T cell receptor beta chains derived from one specimen sequenced in a study of glioma-infiltrating T cells after dendritic cell vaccination (dated by TCRdb to about 2016). Libraries were made using the immunoSEQ multiplex PCR assay. As stored in TCRdb, this immuneACCESS dataset retains in-frame rearrangements with V and J assigned. A fraction of the clones does not appear; measured against another copy, unresolved V genes explain less than half of the discrepancy, and the remainder lacks a known reason. This sample lists fewer than 110,000 clones; about four fifths were detected once. The ten top clones hold 10% to 15% of the sample. Sequencing used blood, obtained before dendritic cell vaccination. Every receptor here comes from a human donor with glioblastoma.

The rearrangement links TRBV27 to TRBJ2-7; 10 nucleotides agree with TRBD1. This CDR3 spans 14 amino acids. The V gene end was trimmed by 5 bases and the J gene end by 5 bases; junction bases not matched to a gene: 6. Germline loops: CDR1 MNHEY, CDR2 SMNVEV (reference sequence). Here the CDR3 DNA reads TGTGCCAGCAGTGCCCGACAGGGGGCGAACGAGCAGTACTTC. It translates to CASSARQGANEQYF.

This chain joins TRBV7-2 and TRBJ1-1, with D maybe TRBD1 (5 bases). The germline CDR1 and CDR2 sequences are SGHTA and FQGNSA. V was pared by 0 bases and J by 5 bases, with 19 bases between. The length of the CDR3 is 17 residues. The CDR3: CASSLALGYWGDTEAFF. The CDR3 DNA reads as TGTGCCAGCAGCTTAGCGCTCGGATACTGGGGGGATACTGAAGCTTTCTTT.

The CDR3 nucleotides read TGTGCCAGCAGCTTATTGGGGGGGCGGACCAATTCACCCCTCCACTTT. Amino acids: CASSLLGGRTNSPLHF. V and J are TRBV7-6 and TRBJ1-6, with D tentatively TRBD1 (6 bases). Germline CDR1 is SGHVS and CDR2 is FNYEAQ. Between the trimmed V and J ends, which lost 2 bases and 7 bases, there was a span of 15 bases. There are 16 residues in the CDR3. The entire variable domain, with the rest obtained from reference TRBV7-6 and TRBJ1-6, is as follows: GAGVSQSPRYKVTKRGQDVALRCDPISGHVSLYWYRQALGQGPEFLTYFNYEAQQDKSGLPNDRFSAERPEGSISTLTIQRTEQRDSAMYRCASSLLGGRTNSPLHFGNGTRLTVT.

This clone showed up just once. The chain couples TRBV7-2 to TRBJ2-2; TRBD1 is a possible D gene (6 bases). Trimming stripped 5 bases from V and 8 bases from J, with 9 bases between. Germline-derived CDR1 and CDR2 are SGHTA and FQGNSA. This CDR3 spans 12 amino acids. CDR3 region: CASSNRGGELFF. In DNA, the CDR3 is TGTGCCAGCAGCAATAGGGGGGGGGAGCTGTTTTTT.

The chain is built from TRBV6-6 and TRBJ1-3, with a possible D match to TRBD1 (6 bases). This CDR3 spans 16 amino acids. The V end was cut by 4 bases, the J end by 0 bases, with 13 bases between. The germline V gene has CDR1 MNHNY and CDR2 SVGAGI (reference sequence). The CDR3 nucleotides read TGTGCCAGCAGTTCCCCGGGACATACCTCTGGAAACACCATATATTTT. Amino acid sequence: CASSSPGHTSGNTIYF.

The chain uses TRBV6-5 and TRBJ1-6, with D tentatively TRBD1 (6 bases). V shed 0 bases and J shed 11 bases, with 14 bases lying between them. The CDR3 loop spans 15 amino acids. Germline CDR1 MNHEY, CDR2 SVGAGI. DNA of the CDR3: TGTGCCAGCAGTTACTCGTTACAGGGAGGGGCACCCCTCCACTTT. Translated: CASSYSLQGGAPLHF.

V gene TRBV7-9 combines with J gene TRBJ1-1; D gene ambiguous. With 1 base removed from V and 1 base from J, the gap between germline ends came to 7 bases. The CDR3 spans 14 residues. Per germline, CDR1 SEHNR and CDR2 FQNEAQ (reference sequence). The chain's CDR3 is CASSLVAGNTEAFF. In DNA, the CDR3 is TGTGCCAGCAGCTTAGTGGCAGGGAACACTGAAGCTTTCTTT.

This clone was seen once. This rearrangement joins TRBV6-1 to TRBJ1-5; a weak D match, TRBD1 (5 bases). From germline, CDR1 is MNHNS and CDR2 SASEGT. The germline V and J ends were trimmed by 3 bases and 6 bases, with 9 bases remaining between them. The CDR3 spans 13 residues. CDR3 in amino acids: CASSEGGPQPQHF. The CDR3 nucleotides read TGTGCCAGCAGTGAGGGGGGACCTCAGCCCCAGCATTTT.

This clone was counted once. V and J are TRBV7-2 and TRBJ2-5, with 12 bases lining up with TRBD1. CDR1 SGHTA and CDR2 FQGNSA come from the germline V gene. Trimming cost V 5 bases and J 5 bases; bases outside gene matches: 3. The CDR3 contains 14 residues. The CDR3 sequence: CASSGDRGPETQYF. DNA for the CDR3: TGTGCCAGCAGCGGGGACAGGGGGCCCGAGACCCAGTACTTC.

The V and J genes are TRBV7-9 and TRBJ2-7, with TRBD1 matching over 9 bases. The V and J ends lost 5 bases and 5 bases, in that order; junction bases with no gene match: 10. Germline V gene sequence: CDR1 SEHNR, CDR2 FQNEAQ (reference sequence). This CDR3 has 15 amino acids. Written as DNA, the CDR3 is TGTGCCAGCAGCAACAACAGGGGGCGCAACGACGAGCAGTACTTC. Its translation: CASSNNRGRNDEQYF.

The V and J genes are TRBV5-4 and TRBJ2-7; 9 positions agree with TRBD1. Germline V CDR1 and CDR2: SGHNT, YYREEE (reference sequence). This CDR3 has 13 residues. J was trimmed by 6 bases and V by 4 bases; bases with no gene match: 5. The CDR3 DNA sequence: TGTGCCAGCAGCCCCACAGGGGGCCGCGAGCAGTACTTC. Its protein product is CASSPTGGREQYF.

This clone was seen more than once but under ten times. The J gene is TRBJ1-2, the V gene TRBV7-9; a weak D match, TRBD1 (6 bases). CDR3 length equals 17 residues. The V end lost 2 bases, the J end lost 0 bases, and 16 bases lay between the germline ends. The V gene's germline CDR1 is SEHNR and CDR2 FQNEAQ (reference sequence). In DNA form, the CDR3 reads TGTGCCAGCAGCTTACGGCCCGGGCGGGGGCCTAACTATGGCTACACCTTC. Translating gives CASSLRPGRGPNYGYTF. The full variable domain, rest sourced from reference TRBV7-9 and TRBJ1-2, is DTGVSQNPRHKITKRGQNVTFRCDPISEHNRLYWYRQTLGQGPEFLTYFQNEAQLEKSRLLSDRFSAERPKGSFSTLEIQRTEQGDSAMYLCASSLRPGRGPNYGYTFGSGTRLTVV.

This clone was detected only a few times. J is TRBJ1-2 and V is TRBV5-4; D uncertain. The V end lost 6 bases, the J end lost 6 bases, and 18 bases lay between the germline ends. Germline-derived CDR1 and CDR2 are SGHNT and YYREEE (reference sequence). The CDR3 spans 14 residues. CDR3 DNA sequence: TGTGCCAGCACACCACGCGGGAGGGAAAATGGCTACACCTTC. This translates into CASTPRGRENGYTF.

This chain joins TRBV6-6 and TRBJ2-2; 11 bases are shared with TRBD1. Losses at the gene ends were 5 bases for V and 8 bases for J; bases not matched to a gene: 10. The CDR3 sequence is 16 residues long. CDR1 and CDR2 (germline): MNHNY, SVGAGI (reference sequence). The CDR3 sequence: CASSRWTGGESGELFF. The CDR3 DNA sequence: TGTGCCAGCAGTCGCTGGACAGGGGGCGAGAGTGGGGAGCTGTTTTTT.

The chain recombines TRBV6-1 with TRBJ1-1; the D gene is possibly TRBD1 (5 bases). CDR1 MNHNS and CDR2 SASEGT come from the germline V gene. CDR3 size: 13 residues. Trimming stripped 1 base from V and 8 bases from J, with 11 bases between. The CDR3 protein is CASSEVRRGEAFF. Written as DNA, the CDR3 is TGTGCCAGCAGTGAAGTTAGACGGGGGGAAGCTTTCTTT.

The chain has TRBV4-2 and TRBJ2-3; D possibly corresponds to TRBD2 (7 bases). Germline-derived CDR1 and CDR2 are LGHNA and YNFKEQ. The CDR3 is 16 amino acids. Trimming took 1 base from V and 0 from J, leaving 11 bases between them. The CDR3 loop reads CASSQGGGASTDTQYF. DNA of the CDR3: TGTGCCAGCAGCCAAGGTGGGGGGGCAAGCACAGATACGCAGTATTTT.

This clone was recorded many times. This chain uses TRBV4-3 with TRBJ1-1, with D possibly being TRBD1 (5 bases). The CDR3 contains 18 residues. V lost 0 bases, J lost 0 bases, and 17 bases lay in between. Germline V gene data show CDR1 as LGHNA and CDR2 as YSLEER. The CDR3: CASSQDPDSPYMNTEAFF. The CDR3 bases are TGCGCCAGCAGCCAAGATCCTGACAGCCCCTACATGAACACTGAAGCTTTCTTT.

This rearrangement joins TRBV30 to TRBJ1-1; the D is unclear. V was shortened by 4 bases and J by 0 bases, with 6 bases between the two germline ends. Germline V gives CDR1 GTSNPN, CDR2 SVGIG (reference sequence). This CDR3 has 12 residues. The CDR3 protein is CAWTRLNTEAFF. CDR3 nucleotides: TGTGCCTGGACGAGGTTGAACACTGAAGCTTTCTTT.

This chain links TRBV10-1 with TRBJ1-1; maybe TRBD1 (5 bases). V lost 5 bases, J lost 8 bases, and 12 bases lay in between. The CDR3 runs 12 residues. CDR1 is WNHNN and CDR2 is SYGVQD in the germline V gene (reference sequence). The CDR3 is CASSPGAGEAFF. In nucleotides, the CDR3 is TGCGCCAGCAGTCCCGGTGCAGGGGAAGCTTTCTTT.

The chain couples TRBV6-6 to TRBJ2-1; 9 nucleotides line up with TRBD2. Germline CDR1 is MNHNY and CDR2 is SVGAGI (reference sequence). The CDR3 has 16 residues. The V and J ends lost 5 bases and 10 bases, in that order; junction bases with no gene match: 15. CDR3 residues: CASSPPPLAGYGEQFF. CDR3 nucleotide sequence: TGTGCCAGCAGTCCACCTCCCCTAGCGGGGTACGGAGAGCAGTTCTTC.

This sequence joins TRBV9 and TRBJ2-7, with 8 positions matching TRBD1. The CDR3 covers 13 residues. Trimming took 3 bases from V and 7 from J; bases not matched to a gene: 6. Germline V gives CDR1 SGDLS, CDR2 YYNGEE. The CDR3 reads CASSDQGAGEQYF. In DNA form, the CDR3 reads TGTGCCAGCAGCGACCAGGGGGCTGGTGAGCAGTACTTC.

The chain employs TRBV10-2 and TRBJ1-1, with 10 nucleotides matching TRBD1. CDR1 WSHSY and CDR2 SAAADI come from the germline V gene. There are 14 residues in the CDR3. The J segment lost 3 bases and the V segment lost 6 bases, leaving 4 bases of the junction unmatched. CDR3 amino acids: CASRGQGEDTEAFF. CDR3 coding DNA: TGCGCCAGCAGAGGACAGGGGGAGGACACTGAAGCTTTCTTT.

This clone showed up just a few times. The chain combines TRBV13 with TRBJ2-5; the match to TRBD2 covers 11 bases. The CDR3 length is 15 residues. Germline CDR1 reads PRHDT; CDR2 reads FYEKMQ (reference sequence). V was clipped by 3 bases and J by 4 bases; unmatched bases: 4. The CDR3 spells CASSLAGLAGETQYF. The CDR3 DNA sequence: TGTGCCAGCAGCTTGGCCGGACTAGCGGGAGAGACCCAGTACTTC.

Concerning this clone: The junction shows a germline mismatch at one end, possibly a read error. The same CDR3 is also encoded by other DNA sequences in this sample. V is TRBV19 and J is TRBJ1-6; D is ambiguous. Germline CDR1 and CDR2: LNHDA and SQIVND (reference sequence). The CDR3 contains 13 residues. CDR3 protein: CASSKRYNSPLHF. CDR3 nucleotides: TGTGCCAGTAGTAAGCGGTATAATTCTCCCCTCCACTTT.

This clone has only a few counts. V gene TRBV19 combines with J gene TRBJ1-3, with 8 nucleotides matching TRBD1. V trimming: 6 bases; J trimming: 2 bases; junction bases outside the gene matches: 6. From germline, CDR1 is LNHDA and CDR2 SQIVND (reference sequence). The CDR3 runs to 15 residues. Here the CDR3 DNA reads TGTGCCAGTAGGAGGACAGGGAATGCTGGAAACACCATATATTTT. Translated, it gives CASRRTGNAGNTIYF.